Each of the 23 T cell receptor beta chains below was sequenced from the same sample in a study of T cell repertoires in cytomegalovirus infection. Via MiXCR, TCRdb re-called the reads, giving one row per CDR3 protein. The repertoire includes some 700,000 distinct CDR3 sequences, 33% of them detected once, and 15% to 20% sits in the top ten. Antigens of these TCRs are unknown. The sample in question was cultured PBMCs, obtained from culture after CMV antigen stimulation. The receptors here all came from a human donor in good health (CMV status not recorded). Some clones in this sample may be carry-over from other donors' samples.

The rearrangement joins TRBV7-2 to TRBJ1-5, with 7 bases that match TRBD1. V lost 2 bases to trimming and J lost 0 bases; unmatched junction nucleotides: 10. Per germline, CDR1 SGHTA and CDR2 FQGNSA. The CDR3 length is 18 residues. CDR3 bases: TGTGCCAGCAGCTTAAGTAGGGCAGGGGGTTATAGCAATCAGCCCCAGCATTTT. Its translation is CASSLSRAGGYSNQPQHF.

The CDR3 nucleotides are TGTGCCTGGAACAGCGGCGCAGATACGCAGTATTTT. This gives the protein CAWNSGADTQYF. V gene TRBV30 combines with J gene TRBJ2-3, with D perhaps matching TRBD2 (5 bases). The germline V gene has CDR1 GTSNPN and CDR2 SVGIG (reference sequence). The CDR3 is made up of 12 amino acids. Deletions cut 4 bases from V and 4 bases from J, with 9 bases between.

This clonotype was detected ten times or more. The rearrangement links TRBV7-2 to TRBJ1-2; possible D gene TRBD1, 6 bases. V lost 6 bases to trimming and J lost 1 base, with 24 bases between them. CDR1 is SGHTA, CDR2 FQGNSA, per germline. The CDR3 has 18 amino acids. The CDR3 DNA sequence: TGTGCCAGCAGGACCAGCGGGGGCCGGGCCAGCTTTAACTATGGCTACACCTTC. It translates to CASRTSGGRASFNYGYTF.

Remarks on this clonotype: This sequence may be a read error, since a much larger clone differs from it by one base. The chain links TRBV6-5 to TRBJ2-1; 8 nucleotides line up with TRBD2. Trimming at V came to 0 bases and at J to 10 bases, leaving 11 bases not matched to a gene. CDR1 and CDR2 from the germline V gene are MNHEY and SVGAGI. The CDR3 spans 16 residues. CDR3 coding DNA: TGTGCCAGCAGTTACTCGAAAGCGGGAGAAGTAAAAGAGCAGTTCTTC. It translates to CASSYSKAGEVKEQFF.

The chain uses TRBV11-2 and TRBJ1-3, with D possibly being TRBD1 (6 bases). V lost 1 base and J lost 7, with 17 bases in between. This CDR3 has 16 residues. Germline V gene lookup returns CDR1 SGHAT and CDR2 FQNNGV. CDR3 region: CASSLAPGAGANTIYF. Here the CDR3 DNA reads TGTGCCAGCAGCTTAGCCCCCGGGGCAGGGGCCAACACCATATATTTT. Together with reference TRBV11-2 and TRBJ1-3, the CDR3 gives the full variable domain: EAGVAQSPRYKIIEKRQSVAFWCNPISGHATLYWYQQILGQGPKLLIQFQNNGVVDDSQLPKDRFSAERLKGVDSTLKIQPAKLEDSAVYLCASSLAPGAGANTIYFGEGSWLTVV.

This sequence joins TRBV7-8 and TRBJ1-3, with TRBD1 as a possible D gene (5 bases). CDR3 length: 15 amino acids. Per the germline V gene, CDR1 is SGHVS and CDR2 is FQNEAQ. V was shortened by 1 base and J by 0 bases, with 7 bases between the two germline ends. CDR3 loop: CASSLGDYSGNTIYF. CDR3 DNA: TGTGCCAGCAGCTTAGGGGACTACTCTGGAAACACCATATATTTT. Full variable domain (missing parts from reference TRBV7-8 and TRBJ1-3): GAGVSQSPRYKVAKRGQDVALRCDPISGHVSLFWYQQALGQGPEFLTYFQNEAQLDKSGLPSDRFFAERPEGSVSTLKIQRTQQEDSAVYLCASSLGDYSGNTIYFGEGSWLTVV.

V gene TRBV25-1 combines with J gene TRBJ1-1; D is possibly TRBD1 (5 bases). The CDR3 has 15 residues. Germline V gene lookup returns CDR1 MGHDK and CDR2 SYGVNS. Trimming cost V 2 bases and J 0 bases, with 10 bases left between them. In DNA, the CDR3 is TGTGCCAGCAGTGAAGGTAGGACAATGAACACTGAAGCTTTCTTT. It codes for CASSEGRTMNTEAFF. The full variable domain, completed using reference TRBV25-1 and TRBJ1-1, is EADIYQTPRYLVIGTGKKITLECSQTMGHDKMYWYQQDPGMELHLIHYSYGVNSTEKGDLSSESTVSRIRTEHFPLTLESARPSHTSQYLCASSEGRTMNTEAFFGQGTRLTVV.

This chain uses TRBV2 with TRBJ1-2; D ambiguous. The germline gives CDR1 SNHLY, CDR2 FYNNEI. V was clipped by 8 bases and J by 8 bases, with 15 bases between them. This CDR3 spans 12 amino acids. The CDR3 sequence is CASRPLGEGYTF. For the CDR3, the DNA is TGTGCCAGCCGACCGTTAGGAGAGGGCTACACCTTC. Combining the CDR3 with reference TRBV2 and TRBJ1-2 gives the whole variable domain EPEVTQTPSHQVTQMGQEVILRCVPISNHLYFYWYRQILGQKVEFLVSFYNNEISEKSEIFDDQFSVERPDGSNFTLKIRSTKLEDSAMYFCASRPLGEGYTFGSGTRLTVV.

The chain employs TRBV6-5 and TRBJ1-6, with D tentatively TRBD1 (5 bases). The germline gives CDR1 MNHEY, CDR2 SVGAGI. V was pared by 9 bases and J by 7 bases, with 16 bases between. The CDR3 is made up of 14 amino acids. The CDR3 is CASRRGPGNSPLHF. The CDR3 region has the DNA TGTGCCAGTCGGCGGGGACCCGGGAATTCACCCCTCCACTTT.

The chain joins TRBV6-1 to TRBJ2-3; no reliable D call. CDR1 and CDR2 from the germline V gene are MNHNS and SASEGT. The V end lost 6 bases, the J end lost 6 bases, and 7 bases lay between the germline ends. The CDR3 length is 11 residues. CDR3 sequence: CASRPGDTQYF. CDR3 nucleotides: TGTGCCAGCAGACCGGGCGATACGCAGTATTTT.

The chain uses TRBV4-1 and TRBJ1-2; D may be TRBD1 (6 bases). This CDR3 is built from 14 residues. Germline V CDR1 and CDR2: MGHRA, YSYEKL. Trimming left V 3 bases short and J 7 bases short, with 15 bases between. Here the CDR3 DNA reads TGCGCCAGCAGCCACGACTGGGGGGCGGGTGGCTACACCTTC. Encoded protein: CASSHDWGAGGYTF.

This clonotype was observed at least ten times. The rearrangement joins TRBV7-7 to TRBJ2-3, with 9 positions matching TRBD2. Trimming at V came to 1 base and at J to 4 bases, leaving 3 bases not matched to a gene. The length of the CDR3 is 15 residues. Germline lookup yields CDR1 SSHAT and CDR2 FNYEAQ (reference sequence). DNA of the CDR3: TGTGCCAGCAGCTTAGGCGGGGGGGGTGCAGATACGCAGTATTTT. It encodes CASSLGGGGADTQYF.

V and J are TRBV20-1 and TRBJ1-5; D possibly corresponds to TRBD1 (6 bases). CDR1 DFQATT and CDR2 SNEGSKA come from the germline V gene (reference sequence). V gave up 0 bases and J gave up 10 bases, with 25 bases separating them. CDR3 size: 17 residues. Here the CDR3 reads CSARDPQGRSTSGPQHF. DNA for the CDR3: TGCAGTGCTAGAGATCCCCAGGGGAGGTCGACGTCAGGCCCCCAGCATTTT.

In this sample, this clonotype turned up a few times. The V call is TRBV20-1, the J call TRBJ1-4; possibly TRBD1 for D (6 bases). From germline, CDR1 is DFQATT and CDR2 SNEGSKA (reference sequence). V was pared by 2 bases and J by 4 bases, with 17 bases between. The CDR3 covers 16 residues. The CDR3: CSARPRWGTLNEKLFF. The CDR3, as DNA: TGCAGTGCTAGACCCCGCTGGGGGACACTTAATGAAAAACTGTTTTTT.

The chain links TRBV7-9 to TRBJ2-7; D is perhaps TRBD2 (5 bases). V shed 3 bases and J shed 3 bases, with 9 bases lying between them. Germline V gene sequence: CDR1 SEHNR, CDR2 FQNEAQ (reference sequence). The CDR3 extends over 13 amino acids. CDR3 region: CASSFEGFYEQYF. The DNA for the CDR3 is TGTGCCAGCAGCTTCGAGGGATTCTACGAGCAGTACTTC.

The chain employs TRBV7-6 and TRBJ2-1, with TRBD2 identical over 13 bases. The CDR3 is 16 residues long. V shed 2 bases, J shed 7 bases, and the junction held 5 bases outside the gene matches. Germline loops: CDR1 SGHVS, CDR2 FNYEAQ. CDR3 in amino acids: CASSLQLAGGKNEQFF. The CDR3 coding sequence is TGTGCCAGCAGCTTACAACTAGCGGGAGGGAAAAATGAGCAGTTCTTC. The full variable domain, its missing parts supplied by reference TRBV7-6 and TRBJ2-1, is GAGVSQSPRYKVTKRGQDVALRCDPISGHVSLYWYRQALGQGPEFLTYFNYEAQQDKSGLPNDRFSAERPEGSISTLTIQRTEQRDSAMYRCASSLQLAGGKNEQFFGPGTRLTVL.

V gene TRBV7-6 combines with J gene TRBJ2-7, with a possible D match to TRBD2 (5 bases). Germline V gene lookup returns CDR1 SGHVS and CDR2 FNYEAQ. The ends were cut back, 5 bases at V and 5 bases at J, with 13 bases in the middle. The CDR3 covers 13 residues. The CDR3 sequence: CASSLTRSHEQYF. CDR3 bases: TGTGCCAGCAGCCTTACTAGATCCCACGAGCAGTACTTC.

The rearrangement joins TRBV10-3 to TRBJ2-7, with no clear D. With 1 base removed from V and 3 bases from J, the gap between germline ends came to 4 bases. Per the germline V gene, CDR1 is ENHRY and CDR2 is SYGVKD. This CDR3 region has 12 residues. CDR3 region: CAISELSYEQYF. CDR3 in DNA: TGTGCCATCAGTGAGTTAAGCTACGAGCAGTACTTC.

The chain joins TRBV7-4 to TRBJ1-2, with 10 bases matching TRBD1. In germline, CDR1 is SGHVT, CDR2 SQSDAQ. The CDR3 loop spans 13 amino acids. V gave up 3 bases and J gave up 8 bases; unmatched junction bases: 3. Here the CDR3 reads CASSFGTGAGYTF. The CDR3 coding sequence is TGTGCCAGCAGCTTCGGGACAGGGGCCGGCTACACCTTC.

The chain couples TRBV7-9 to TRBJ2-7; 8 nucleotides line up with TRBD1. Germline V lookup: CDR1 SEHNR, CDR2 FQNEAQ (reference sequence). CDR3 size: 13 residues. V lost 7 bases to trimming and J lost 5 bases; unmatched junction nucleotides: 7. The CDR3 DNA follows: TGTGCCAGCAACCAAGACAGGGGAGACGAGCAGTACTTC. It codes for CASNQDRGDEQYF.

The rearrangement uses TRBV7-6 and TRBJ2-7; 7 nucleotides align to TRBD2. Unmatched junction bases numbered 5, after V lost 1 base and J lost 5 bases. In germline, CDR1 is SGHVS, CDR2 FNYEAQ. There are 14 residues in the CDR3. The CDR3 is CASSLGGGPNEQYF. CDR3 coding DNA: TGTGCCAGCAGCTTAGGGGGAGGGCCAAACGAGCAGTACTTC. Drawing the rest from reference TRBV7-6 and TRBJ2-7, the complete variable domain is GAGVSQSPRYKVTKRGQDVALRCDPISGHVSLYWYRQALGQGPEFLTYFNYEAQQDKSGLPNDRFSAERPEGSISTLTIQRTEQRDSAMYRCASSLGGGPNEQYFGPGTRLTVT.

This clonotype has a handful of counts. The rearrangement uses TRBV7-2 and TRBJ2-3; D may be TRBD2 (5 bases). CDR3 length equals 13 residues. Germline V gene sequence: CDR1 SGHTA, CDR2 FQGNSA. V lost 6 bases and J lost 13, with 20 bases in between. CDR3 protein: CASSEGGLDLKYF. CDR3 in DNA: TGTGCCAGCAGTGAAGGCGGGTTGGACTTGAAGTATTTT. Based on the CDR3 plus reference TRBV7-2 and TRBJ2-3, the full variable domain is GAGVSQSPSNKVTEKGKDVELRCDPISGHTALYWYRQSLGQGLEFLIYFQGNSAPDKSGLPSDRFSAERTGGSVSTLTIQRTQQEDSAVYLCASSEGGLDLKYFGPGTRLTVL.

This clonotype has only a few counts. V gene TRBV20-1 combines with J gene TRBJ1-2; D remains ambiguous. Germline assignment: CDR1 DFQATT and CDR2 SNEGSKA (reference sequence). Trimming took 0 bases from V and 4 from J, leaving 9 bases between them. This CDR3 is 13 amino acids long. CDR3 loop: CSARDLTSYGYTF. The CDR3 DNA reads TGCAGTGCTAGAGATCTCACTTCCTATGGCTACACCTTC.